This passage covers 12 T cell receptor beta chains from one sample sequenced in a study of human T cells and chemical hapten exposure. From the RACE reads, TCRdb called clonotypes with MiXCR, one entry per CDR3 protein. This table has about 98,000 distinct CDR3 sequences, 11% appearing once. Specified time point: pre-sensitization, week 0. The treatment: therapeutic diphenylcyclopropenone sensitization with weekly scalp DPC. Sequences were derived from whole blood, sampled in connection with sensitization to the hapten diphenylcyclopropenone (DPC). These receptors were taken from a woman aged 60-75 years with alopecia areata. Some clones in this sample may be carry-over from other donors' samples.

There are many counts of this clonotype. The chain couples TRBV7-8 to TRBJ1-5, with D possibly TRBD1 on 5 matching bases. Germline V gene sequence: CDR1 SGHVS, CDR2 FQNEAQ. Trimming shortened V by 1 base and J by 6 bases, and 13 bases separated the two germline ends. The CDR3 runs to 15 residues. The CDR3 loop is CASSLGQGSGQPQHF. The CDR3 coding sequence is TGTGCCAGCAGCTTAGGGCAGGGATCAGGTCAGCCCCAGCATTTT. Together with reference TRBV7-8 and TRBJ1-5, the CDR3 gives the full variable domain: GAGVSQSPRYKVAKRGQDVALRCDPISGHVSLFWYQQALGQGPEFLTYFQNEAQLDKSGLPSDRFFAERPEGSVSTLKIQRTQQEDSAVYLCASSLGQGSGQPQHFGDGTRLSIL.

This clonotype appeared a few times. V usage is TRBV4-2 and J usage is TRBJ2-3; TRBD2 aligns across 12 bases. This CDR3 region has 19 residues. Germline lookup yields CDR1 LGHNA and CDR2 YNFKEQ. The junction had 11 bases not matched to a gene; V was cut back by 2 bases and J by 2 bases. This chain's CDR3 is CASSQPLAGGPSVTDTQYF. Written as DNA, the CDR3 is TGTGCCAGCAGCCAACCTCTAGCGGGGGGGCCCTCCGTCACAGATACGCAGTATTTT.

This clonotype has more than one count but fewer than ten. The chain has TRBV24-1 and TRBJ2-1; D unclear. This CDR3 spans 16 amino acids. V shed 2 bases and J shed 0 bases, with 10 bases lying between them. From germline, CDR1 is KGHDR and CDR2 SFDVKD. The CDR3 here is CATSDSVKSSYNEQFF. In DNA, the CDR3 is TGTGCCACCAGTGATTCAGTAAAGAGCTCCTACAATGAGCAGTTCTTC.

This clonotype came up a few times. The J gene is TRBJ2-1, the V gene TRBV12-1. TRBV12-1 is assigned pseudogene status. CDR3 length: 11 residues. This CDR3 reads CASSFAVEQFF. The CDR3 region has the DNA TGTGCCAGCAGCTTTGCCGTTGAGCAGTTCTTC.

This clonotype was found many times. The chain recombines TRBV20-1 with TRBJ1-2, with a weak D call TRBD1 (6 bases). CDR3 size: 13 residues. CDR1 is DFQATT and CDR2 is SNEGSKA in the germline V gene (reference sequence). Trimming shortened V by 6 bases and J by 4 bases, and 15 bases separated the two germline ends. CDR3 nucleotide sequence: TGCAGTGCCCACATCACAGGGTCCTATGGCTACACCTTC. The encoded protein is CSAHITGSYGYTF.

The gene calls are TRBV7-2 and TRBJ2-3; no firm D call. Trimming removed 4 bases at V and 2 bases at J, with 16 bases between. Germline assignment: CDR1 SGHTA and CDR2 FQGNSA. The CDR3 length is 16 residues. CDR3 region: CASSYPRGGVTDTQYF. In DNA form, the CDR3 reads TGTGCCAGCAGCTACCCGAGAGGCGGAGTCACAGATACGCAGTATTTT.

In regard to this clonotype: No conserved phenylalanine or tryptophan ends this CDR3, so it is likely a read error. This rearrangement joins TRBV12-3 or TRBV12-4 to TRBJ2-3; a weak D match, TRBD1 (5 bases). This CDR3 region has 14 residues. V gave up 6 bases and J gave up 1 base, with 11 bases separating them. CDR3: CASSPVQGTDTQYL. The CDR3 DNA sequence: TGTGCCAGCAGCCCAGTACAGGGCACAGATACGCAGTATTTG.

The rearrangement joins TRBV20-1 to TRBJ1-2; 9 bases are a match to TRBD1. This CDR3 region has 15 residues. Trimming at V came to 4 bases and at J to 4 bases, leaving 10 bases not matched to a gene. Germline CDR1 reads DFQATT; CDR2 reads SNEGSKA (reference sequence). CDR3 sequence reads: CSAMTRGQGSYGYTF. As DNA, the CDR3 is TGCAGTGCTATGACAAGAGGACAGGGGAGCTATGGCTACACCTTC.

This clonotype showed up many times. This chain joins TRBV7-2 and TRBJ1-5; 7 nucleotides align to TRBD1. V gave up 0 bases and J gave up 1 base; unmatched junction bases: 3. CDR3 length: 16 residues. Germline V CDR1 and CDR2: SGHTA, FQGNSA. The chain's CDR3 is CASSLAGGGSNQPQHF. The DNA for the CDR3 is TGTGCCAGCAGCTTAGCAGGGGGCGGGAGCAATCAGCCCCAGCATTTT.

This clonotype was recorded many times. CDR3 region: CASSESGTYNQPQHF. The CDR3 DNA reads as TGTGCCAGCAGTGAATCCGGGACATATAATCAGCCCCAGCATTTT. The genes are TRBV6-1 and TRBJ1-5; the D gene is possibly TRBD1 (6 bases). Trimming took off 2 bases at V and 4 bases at J, with 12 bases between the two ends. Looked up from germline, CDR1 is MNHNS and CDR2 is SASEGT. The CDR3 covers 15 residues.

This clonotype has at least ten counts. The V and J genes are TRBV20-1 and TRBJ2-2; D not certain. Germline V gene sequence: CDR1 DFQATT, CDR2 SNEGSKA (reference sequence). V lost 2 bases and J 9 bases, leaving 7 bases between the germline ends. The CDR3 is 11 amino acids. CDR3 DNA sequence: TGCAGTGCTAGAATGGTCCGGGAGCTGTTTTTT. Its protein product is CSARMVRELFF.

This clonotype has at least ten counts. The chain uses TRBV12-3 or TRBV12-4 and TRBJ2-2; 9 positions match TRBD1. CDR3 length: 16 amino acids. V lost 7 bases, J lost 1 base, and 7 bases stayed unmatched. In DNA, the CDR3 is TGTGCCAGCATCAGGGACAGGGAAAGGAACACCGGGGAGCTGTTTTTT. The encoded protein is CASIRDRERNTGELFF.